This passage covers 15 T cell receptor beta chains from one sample sequenced in a study of T cells after yellow fever vaccination. Each CDR3 protein gets one entry after TCRdb re-called the 5' RACE reads with MiXCR. This sample carries a few hundred thousand distinct CDR3 sequences, roughly 8.4% of them seen once, and the ten largest clones take approximately 15%. This specimen consisted of PBMCs, obtained more than 35 days after the first yellow fever vaccination. The origin of the receptors is a man aged 18 to 30 who received the YFV17D yellow fever vaccine.

This clonotype was counted only a few times. This rearrangement joins TRBV20-1 to TRBJ1-5; D might be TRBD1 (5 bases). The V end was cut by 5 bases, the J end by 0 bases, with 11 bases between. CDR3 length: 14 residues. Germline CDR1 is DFQATT and CDR2 is SNEGSKA (reference sequence). CDR3 loop: CSASTADSNQPQHF. The CDR3, as DNA: TGCAGTGCTTCGACAGCGGATAGCAATCAGCCCCAGCATTTT.

Many counts were recorded for this clonotype. In nucleotides, the CDR3 is TGTGCCAGCAGCTTAGGTCCGGAGGGGGTGCAGTTCTTC. This codes for CASSLGPEGVQFF. V and J are TRBV7-2 and TRBJ2-1; D is possibly TRBD1 or TRBD2 (6 bases each). This CDR3 contains 13 residues. The germline gives CDR1 SGHTA, CDR2 FQGNSA. Trimming took 1 base from V and 12 from J, leaving 13 bases between them.

CDR3 residues: CASSPARTDQPQHF. In DNA form, the CDR3 reads TGTGCCAGCAGTCCAGCGCGGACCGATCAGCCCCAGCATTTT. The genes are TRBV12-3 or TRBV12-4 and TRBJ1-5; D gene uncertain. The CDR3 is 14 residues long. Trimming pared 5 bases from V and 5 bases from J, leaving 13 bases between.

The chain couples TRBV5-4 to TRBJ1-1; D remains ambiguous. There are 12 residues in the CDR3. V lost 2 bases to trimming and J lost 7 bases, with 9 bases between them. The germline V gene encodes CDR1 SGHNT and CDR2 YYREEE (reference sequence). CDR3 nucleotides: TGTGCCAGCAGCTTTGGTAGGGTTGAAGCTTTCTTT. Protein: CASSFGRVEAFF. The variable domain in full, with the rest retrieved from reference TRBV5-4 and TRBJ1-1, is ETGVTQSPTHLIKTRGQQVTLRCSSQSGHNTVSWYQQALGQGPQFIFQYYREEENGRGNFPPRFSGLQFPNYSSELNVNALELDDSALYLCASSFGRVEAFFGQGTRLTVV.

This clonotype was counted at least ten times. The gene calls are TRBV3-1 and TRBJ1-2; 9 nucleotides match TRBD1. The CDR3 sequence is 16 residues long. V dropped 3 bases and J dropped 6; count of bases not matched to a gene: 11. Per the germline V gene, CDR1 is LGHDT and CDR2 is YNNKEL (reference sequence). The CDR3 reads CASSHYPGTGSDGYTF. The DNA of the CDR3 is TGTGCCAGCAGCCACTACCCCGGGACAGGGAGCGATGGCTACACCTTC. The full variable domain, its missing parts supplied by reference TRBV3-1 and TRBJ1-2, is DTAVSQTPKYLVTQMGNDKSIKCEQNLGHDTMYWYKQDSKKFLKIMFSYNNKELIINETVPNRFSPKSPDKAHLNLHINSLELGDSAVYFCASSHYPGTGSDGYTFGSGTRLTVV.

This sequence joins TRBV7-3 and TRBJ2-7; D is unresolved. The CDR3 contains 13 residues. Germline V CDR1 and CDR2: SGHTA, FQGTGA. Trimming cost V 5 bases and J 6 bases, with 14 bases left between them. This CDR3 is CASSASRSSEQYF. As DNA, the CDR3 is TGTGCCAGCAGCGCATCGCGGTCCAGCGAGCAGTACTTC.

The CDR3: CASSNRGTAIETQYF. The CDR3 region has the DNA TGTGCCAGCAGCAATAGAGGGACAGCTATAGAGACCCAGTACTTC. The chain uses TRBV7-2 and TRBJ2-5; 7 bases line up with TRBD1. J lost 4 bases, V lost 5 bases, and 10 bases had no gene match. Germline V gene lookup returns CDR1 SGHTA and CDR2 FQGNSA. CDR3 length: 15 residues.

The chain employs TRBV12-3 or TRBV12-4 and TRBJ1-5, with D perhaps TRBD1 (5 bases). There are 16 residues in the CDR3. Deletions cut 6 bases from V and 0 bases from J, with 15 bases between. CDR3 DNA: TGTGCCAGCAGACAAACAGGTGATTATAGCAATCAGCCCCAGCATTTT. Protein sequence: CASRQTGDYSNQPQHF.

As for this clonotype: Sequence at one end of the junction differs from germline and may be a read error. This sequence joins TRBV12-3 or TRBV12-4 and TRBJ2-1; 8 bases are shared with TRBD1. The CDR3 runs 15 residues. The CDR3 loop is CASSIRQGTYNKQFF. The CDR3 DNA is TGTGCCAGCAGTATAAGACAGGGGACCTACAATAAGCAGTTCTTC.

This clonotype came up a few times. The gene calls are TRBV7-9 and TRBJ1-2; D might be TRBD1 (5 bases). The CDR3 consists of 11 residues. Per germline, CDR1 SEHNR and CDR2 FQNEAQ (reference sequence). V was shortened by 6 bases and J by 7 bases, with 9 bases between the two germline ends. The CDR3: CASRTVSGYTF. CDR3 nucleotide sequence: TGTGCCAGCAGGACAGTCAGTGGCTACACCTTC.

This clonotype came up a few times. This sequence joins TRBV12-3 or TRBV12-4 and TRBJ1-2; D ambiguous. Trimming took 7 bases from V and 2 from J, leaving 11 bases between them. The length of the CDR3 is 13 residues. For the CDR3, the DNA is TGTGCCAGCACCCTTGACGGGAACTATGGCTACACCTTC. It is translated as CASTLDGNYGYTF.

This chain links TRBV4-3 with TRBJ2-1; possible D gene TRBD1, 6 bases. V lost 1 base and J lost 12, with 10 bases in between. CDR3 size: 12 residues. Per the germline V gene, CDR1 is LGHNA and CDR2 is YSLEER. CDR3 amino acids: CASSQGADRQFF. The CDR3 DNA sequence: TGCGCCAGCAGCCAAGGGGCGGACAGGCAGTTCTTC.

The chain recombines TRBV12-3 or TRBV12-4 with TRBJ2-3, with 8 bases that match TRBD2. CDR3 size: 16 residues. J was trimmed by 0 bases and V by 3 bases; bases with no gene match: 5. This chain's CDR3 is CASSFSGGSSTDTQYF. The CDR3 bases are TGTGCCAGCAGTTTCAGCGGGGGTTCTAGCACAGATACGCAGTATTTT.

This clonotype was detected only a few times. The junction differs from germline at one of its ends, possibly a read error. The chain uses TRBV5-1 and TRBJ1-5, with D tentatively TRBD1 (5 bases). This CDR3 has 16 residues. Germline values: CDR1 SGHRS, CDR2 YFSETQ. This CDR3 reads CASSLGVRAANQLQHF. Written as DNA, the CDR3 is TGCGCCAGCAGCTTGGGGGTCAGGGCCGCCAATCAGCTCCAGCATTTT.

The chain links TRBV10-3 to TRBJ2-5; 15 positions agree with TRBD2. There are 16 residues in the CDR3. Germline CDR1 and CDR2: ENHRY and SYGVKD. V gave up 5 bases and J gave up 2 bases; unmatched junction bases: 3. The CDR3 sequence is CAISLGTSGGQETQYF. For the CDR3, the DNA is TGTGCCATCAGTCTTGGGACTAGCGGGGGGCAAGAGACCCAGTACTTC.